A selection of T cell receptor beta chains follows, all from one sample in a study of blood T cells in healthy people across ages. TCRdb fed the 5' RACE reads into MiXCR, producing one record per CDR3 protein. The repertoire holds 1 million or so distinct CDR3 sequences, with 35% to 50% as singletons. The specimen sequenced was blood. These receptors were taken from a woman aged 55-75 years in good health. Each CDR3 is given with its conserved first and last residue. D genes are given only for firm matches. The size entry is marked missing in some rows and otherwise reads once, few, many or a size class.

TRBJ2-4,TRBV20-1,NA,NA,TGCAGTGCCCCAAAGGGTCAGGGGCTAGCCAAAAACATTCAGTACTTC,CSAPKGQGLAKNIQYF
TRBJ2-1,TRBV20-1,NA,NA,TGCAGTGCTGGAGACTGGGTCGGTAGCAATGAGCAGTTCTTC,CSAGDWVGSNEQFF
TRBJ2-1,TRBV4-1,few,TRBD1,TGCGCCAGCAGCCAAGGAGGACAGGGAGACAATGAGCAGTTCTTC,CASSQGGQGDNEQFF
TRBJ2-7,TRBV20-1,NA,TRBD1,TGCAGTGCTAGTGGACAGGACTACGAGCAGTACTTC,CSASGQDYEQYF
TRBJ1-2,TRBV6-5,NA,NA,TGTGCCAGCAGTTACTCATCCATCTTTGGCGGCTACACCTTC,CASSYSSIFGGYTF
TRBJ2-1,TRBV12-3/TRBV12-4,few,TRBD1,TGTGCCAGCACCCCCGGGACAGGGGGCGGTGAGCAGTTCTTC,CASTPGTGGGEQFF
TRBJ2-4,TRBV15,NA,NA,TGTGCCACCAGCAGAGACGGGGTCGGAAAAAACATTCAGTACTTC,CATSRDGVGKNIQYF
TRBJ2-1,TRBV2,once,TRBD2,TGTGCCAGCAGTGAAGACGGACTAGCGGAGGCGGGAAATGAGCAGTTCTTC,CASSEDGLAEAGNEQFF
TRBJ2-3,TRBV6-2/TRBV6-3,NA,TRBD2,TGTGCCAGCAGTTGGACTAGCGGGAGCGGCCCAGATACGCAGTATTTT,CASSWTSGSGPDTQYF
TRBJ2-4,TRBV28,NA,TRBD1,TGTGCCAGCAGTTTATTTGCGACAGGGGGCTTAAACATTCAGTACTTC,CASSLFATGGLNIQYF
TRBJ2-3,TRBV21-1,NA,NA,TGTGCCAGCAGCAAGCGAGCGGGAGGCCCGAGGGAATTAACAGATACGCAGTATTTT,CASSKRAGGPRELTDTQYF
TRBJ2-7,TRBV7-9,NA,NA,TGTGCCAGCAGCTTAGTGACAGAGCCCTACGAGCAGTACTTC,CASSLVTEPYEQYF
TRBJ2-7,TRBV29-1,NA,NA,TGCAGCGTTAGGGAGAAGGTCGACTACGAGCAGTACTTC,CSVREKVDYEQYF
TRBJ2-1,TRBV5-6,NA,TRBD2,TGTGCCAGCAGCTGGGGACTAGCGGACAGATACAATGAGCAGTTCTTC,CASSWGLADRYNEQFF
TRBJ2-5,TRBV14,NA,NA,TGTGCCAGCAGCCTCCTAAGTCGGGGGACCCAGTACTTC,CASSLLSRGTQYF
TRBJ1-2,TRBV5-1,few,TRBD1,TGCGCCAGCAGCCCCCGGACAGGAAACTATGGCTACACCTTC,CASSPRTGNYGYTF
TRBJ1-6,TRBV7-3,few,NA,TGTGCCAGCAGCTTTCGGGGTCCTGGTTCACCCCTCCACTTT,CASSFRGPGSPLHF
TRBJ1-2,TRBV6-5,NA,NA,TGTGCCAGCAGCAACGGGGAAGGGTCCAACTATGGCTACACCTTC,CASSNGEGSNYGYTF
TRBJ2-1,TRBV28,NA,NA,TGTGCCAGCAGTCGCAACCCCGCCCATTATGAGCAGTTCTTC,CASSRNPAHYEQFF
TRBJ2-4,TRBV5-1,NA,NA,TGCGCCAGCACTTCTACCACGAGCTCCTACAATGAGCAGTACTTC,CASTSTTSSYNEQYF
TRBJ2-1,TRBV29-1,few,TRBD2,TGCAGCGTTGAAGATCTTGGCGGGGGAACCTACAATGAGCAGTTCTTC,CSVEDLGGGTYNEQFF
TRBJ2-5,TRBV5-5,few,TRBD1,TGTGCCAGCAGCTCGGGGGGACAGGGACAAGAGACCCAGTACTTC,CASSSGGQGQETQYF
TRBJ2-7,TRBV5-1,NA,NA,TGCGCCAGCAGCTTGGATCTGGGGCCGTCCTCCTACGAGCAGTACTTC,CASSLDLGPSSYEQYF
TRBJ2-1,TRBV24-1,few,NA,TGTGCCACCAGTGATTTTGTTGAGCAGTTCTTC,CATSDFVEQFF
TRBJ1-6,TRBV2,NA,NA,TGTGCCAGCAGTGAGGGGAGTGGGCCAACTGGGTCACCCCTCCACTTT,CASSEGSGPTGSPLHF
TRBJ2-7,TRBV5-4,few,NA,TGTGCCAGCAGCTTTAGGACGGATCTTAGCTCCTACGAGCAGTACTTC,CASSFRTDLSSYEQYF
TRBJ2-5,TRBV6-1,NA,NA,TGTGCCAGCAGTGATCGTCAGGGAAATCTCCAAGAGACCCAGTACTTC,CASSDRQGNLQETQYF
TRBJ2-7,TRBV12-3/TRBV12-4,NA,NA,TGTGCCAGCAGCATGGACACTCCCTACGAGCAGTACTTC,CASSMDTPYEQYF
TRBJ2-1,TRBV7-2,NA,TRBD2,TGTGCCAGCAGTTTGACTAGCGGGGCCAATGAGCAGTTCTTC,CASSLTSGANEQFF
TRBJ2-1,TRBV24-1,once,TRBD1,TGTGCCACCAGTGAGGGACAGGGGTCCGAGCAGTTCTTC,CATSEGQGSEQFF
TRBJ2-1,TRBV5-1,NA,NA,TGCGCCAGCAGATCTACCCCAGGGAGGGAGCAGTTCTTC,CASRSTPGREQFF
TRBJ2-3,TRBV5-1,NA,TRBD1,TGCGCCAGCAGCTTGTACAGGGGGTCCACAGATACGCAGTATTTT,CASSLYRGSTDTQYF
TRBJ2-1,TRBV5-1,NA,TRBD2,TGCGCCAGCAGCTGGTCAGCGGGAGAGATATACAATGAGCAGTTCTTC,CASSWSAGEIYNEQFF
TRBJ2-4,TRBV6-2/TRBV6-3,NA,TRBD2,TGTGCCAGCAGACCGGCGGGAGTTCGAGATGAGCAGTACTTC,CASRPAGVRDEQYF
TRBJ1-2,TRBV29-1,NA,NA,TGCAGCGGGAGCGATGGCTACACCTTC,CSGSDGYTF
TRBJ2-5,TRBV5-4,NA,NA,TGTGCCAGCAGCCCTGGGGCATTTTCTAGGGTGGAGACCCAGTACTTC,CASSPGAFSRVETQYF
TRBJ2-1,TRBV6-2/TRBV6-3,many,NA,TGTGCCAGCAGCTATGGGACGACGAGAAGGTTCTTC,CASSYGTTRRFF
TRBJ2-7,TRBV20-1,NA,NA,TGCAGTGCTAGAGTACCGTCCGGCGAGCAGTACTTC,CSARVPSGEQYF
TRBJ1-1,TRBV10-2,NA,NA,TGCGCCAGCAGTGAGTTGATGATGGCTTTCTTT,CASSELMMAFF
TRBJ1-1,TRBV12-3/TRBV12-4,NA,NA,TGTGCCAGCACCCTCGGGGCGGGAGGGAACACTGAAGCTTTCTTT,CASTLGAGGNTEAFF
TRBJ2-2,TRBV12-3/TRBV12-4,NA,NA,TGTGCCAGCAGTTTGGGGGGGGGGCGCACCGGGGAGCTGTTTTTT,CASSLGGGRTGELFF
TRBJ2-5,TRBV5-1,NA,NA,TGCGCCAGCAGCTTGGCCGCAGCTGGCCAAGAGACCCAGTACTTC,CASSLAAAGQETQYF
TRBJ2-7,TRBV7-6,few,NA,TGTGCCAGCAGCCCCCAGCCGGTGGGAGGCCAAAAATCCTACGAGCAGTACTTC,CASSPQPVGGQKSYEQYF
TRBJ2-1,TRBV7-6,NA,NA,TGTGCCAGCAGCATACAGAATCCGGGACTTAACAATGAGCAGTTCTTC,CASSIQNPGLNNEQFF
TRBJ2-2,TRBV19,NA,NA,TGTGCCAGTAGTATAGATGGGACCGACGTAAGCACCGGGGAGCTGTTTTTT,CASSIDGTDVSTGELFF